The source of this T cell receptor beta chain is a study of OX40 agonist ivuxolimab in advanced cancers. About the study: Patients were treated with ivuxolimab, an agonistic anti-OX40 (CD134) antibody. Ivuxolimab, which patients received intravenously every 2 weeks, was dosed at 0.01 to 10 mg/kg.

V lost 5 bases and J lost 2; bases outside the gene matches: 4. The CDR3 totals 14 residues. The germline gives CDR1 GTSNPN, CDR2 SVGIG (reference sequence). On cycle 4 day 1 and cycle 7 day 1, as well as at baseline, blood was sampled. The protocol was immunoSEQ multiplex PCR, while the TCRdb copy is restricted to in-frame clones and leaves out a portion. The sample holds about 70,000 clones; roughly 88% are singletons and the top ten take around 2.8%. This clone is a singleton in its sample. The sample in question was CD4+ or CD8+ T cells sorted from blood, obtained in a trial of the OX40 agonist ivuxolimab. The rearrangement joins TRBV30 to TRBJ2-3, with 10 bases identical to TRBD2. This clonotype originated in an adult with an advanced solid tumor such as melanoma, head and neck, liver or kidney cancer. The CDR3 region is CAWGLADNTDTQYF. The CDR3 coding sequence is TGTGCCTGGGGACTAGCGGACAACACAGATACGCAGTATTTT.